This TCR beta chain was found in a study of CD8+ T cells in alopecia areata. Study background: Tofacitinib lasted 6 to 18 months, then 6 months off drug.

As for treatment: oral pan-JAK inhibitor, 5-10 mg twice daily. Germline CDR1 SQVTM, CDR2 ANQGSEA. The CDR3 spans 12 residues. V was trimmed by 5 bases and J by 10 bases, leaving 17 bases between them. This clone was observed a few times. After isolation, RNA underwent reverse transcription to generate cDNA as the sequencing template. The data were produced by immunoSEQ multiplex PCR, yet TCRdb's version contains in-frame clones alone and is incomplete. In the table there are some 170,000 clones, 50% to 75% of which are singletons. Sequencing used CD4+ T cells sorted from blood, obtained between weeks 55 and 65, from a patient treated with tofacitinib. This chain uses TRBV29-1 with TRBJ1-1, with D maybe TRBD1 (5 bases). The origin of this receptor is a human donor with alopecia areata. CDR3 sequence: CSVLSGASGAFF. The CDR3 DNA reads TGCAGCGTTCTCTCTGGGGCCAGCGGAGCTTTCTTT.